This T cell receptor beta chain was observed in a study of blood T cell repertoires in COVID-19 (dated by TCRdb to about 2020). Context from the whole study: Collaborator samples came from the United States, Italy and Spain and covered acute and convalescent phases of COVID-19. The repertoires were released in a freely available public database intended as a resource for research on the immune response to SARS-CoV-2. Where available, HLA class I and class II types were taken from metadata supplied by the sample provider and were not determined by assay-based typing. Samples were obtained from the ongoing ImmuneRACE study (first 160 participants) and from 1,254 subjects provided by 6 global collaborators. The dataset comprised deeply sampled blood TCRbeta repertoires from subjects exposed to, actively infected with, or recovered from COVID-19. A de-identified subject ID, COVID-19 status, age in years and sex were almost always included in the sample metadata. The prospective study material was composed of cDNA or gDNA derived from T cells, B-cell-depleted T cells, or PBMCs.

With regard to this clone: Its cognate antigen has yet to be identified. The input lacks base qualities; no much larger clone sits a single base away.

The V and J ends are trimmed by 0 bases and 0 bases, leaving 15 bases between them. From a lookup of the germline V gene (reference sequence), CDR1 and CDR2 are GTSNPN and SVGIG. The CDR3 has 17 amino acids, counting the end cysteine and phenylalanine. Only CDR3 DNA remains: 51 bases, in frame from the first base. TCRbeta CDR3 regions were amplified from genomic DNA by means of the immunoSEQ Assay, a bias-controlled multiplex PCR. On the study's bioinformatics: Within the assay, amplification of reference gene primers was used to estimate how many nucleated cells each sample contained. Sequence reads were collapsed and filtered to measure the absolute abundance of every unique TCRbeta CDR3 rearrangement. For each sample, productive Simpson clonality was calculated as the square root of Simpson's diversity index across productive rearrangements. The immuneACCESS repertoire file appears here via TCRdb, limited to in-frame rearrangements. These files lack a portion of the clones; in checked studies, under half of the deficit traces to unresolved V genes, and the cause of the others is not known. D and trimming were read from the DNA, whereas the V and J calls and clone size are those reported in that table. The sample contains about 140,000 clones, about three quarters of them found a single time. The ten most abundant clones make up 15% to 20% of the sample.

Whole blood was collected in K2EDTA tubes by collaborating institutions according to the institutions' own protocols. For TCRbeta analysis, collaborator samples were shipped as frozen whole blood, as isolated PBMCs, or as DNA extracted from either sample type. Study-wide findings and limitations: How much clinical and demographic metadata was included differed by source and by participant, and the metadata was provided uncurated.

The chain couples TRBV30 to TRBJ1-3; possibly the D gene is TRBD1, per 5 matching bases. This receptor was obtained from a man in his forties or fifties with acute or convalescent COVID-19. The sample comprised peripheral blood. For the CDR3, the sequence is CAWSVLSGSSSGNTIYF. The DNA is TGTGCCTGGAGTGTACTTTCAGGGTCCAGCTCTGGAAACACCATATATTTT.